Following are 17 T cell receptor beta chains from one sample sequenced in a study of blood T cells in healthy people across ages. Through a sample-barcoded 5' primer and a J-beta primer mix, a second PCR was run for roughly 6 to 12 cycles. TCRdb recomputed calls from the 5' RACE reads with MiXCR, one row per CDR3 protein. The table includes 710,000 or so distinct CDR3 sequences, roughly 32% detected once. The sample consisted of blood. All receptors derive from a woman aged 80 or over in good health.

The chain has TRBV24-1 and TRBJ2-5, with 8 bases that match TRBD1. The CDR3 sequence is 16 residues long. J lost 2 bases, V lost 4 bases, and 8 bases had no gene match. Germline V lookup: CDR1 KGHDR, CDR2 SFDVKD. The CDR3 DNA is TGTGCCACCAGTGAGGGGGGACAGGCTAAGCAAGAGACCCAGTACTTC. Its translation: CATSEGGQAKQETQYF.

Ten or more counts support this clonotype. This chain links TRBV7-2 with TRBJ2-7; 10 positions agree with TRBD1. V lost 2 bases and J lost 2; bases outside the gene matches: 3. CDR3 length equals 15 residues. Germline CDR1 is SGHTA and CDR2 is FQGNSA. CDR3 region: CASSLRQGATYEQYF. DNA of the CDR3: TGTGCCAGCAGCTTACGACAGGGGGCTACCTACGAGCAGTACTTC. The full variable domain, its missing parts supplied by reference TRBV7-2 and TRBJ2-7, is GAGVSQSPSNKVTEKGKDVELRCDPISGHTALYWYRQSLGQGLEFLIYFQGNSAPDKSGLPSDRFSAERTGGSVSTLTIQRTQQEDSAVYLCASSLRQGATYEQYFGPGTRLTVT.

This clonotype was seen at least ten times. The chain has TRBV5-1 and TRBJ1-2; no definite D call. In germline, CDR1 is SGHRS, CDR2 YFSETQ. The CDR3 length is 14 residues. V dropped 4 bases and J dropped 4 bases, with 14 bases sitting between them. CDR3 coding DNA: TGCGCCAGCAGCAGTGAGGTTTTGGGCTATGGCTACACCTTC. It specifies CASSSEVLGYGYTF.

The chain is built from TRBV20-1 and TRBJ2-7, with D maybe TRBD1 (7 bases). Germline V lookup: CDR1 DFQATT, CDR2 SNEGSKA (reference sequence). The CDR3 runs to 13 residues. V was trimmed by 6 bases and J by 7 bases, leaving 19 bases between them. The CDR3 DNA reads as TGCAGTGCCCCAGGGGGGTCCTACAATGAGCAGTACTTC. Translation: CSAPGGSYNEQYF.

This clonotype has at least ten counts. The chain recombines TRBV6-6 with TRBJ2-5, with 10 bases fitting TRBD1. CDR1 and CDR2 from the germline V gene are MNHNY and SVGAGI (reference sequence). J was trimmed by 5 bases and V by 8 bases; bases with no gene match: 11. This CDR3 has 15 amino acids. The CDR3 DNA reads TGTGCCAGCGGACGGGACAGGGGAAGAGGGGAGACCCAGTACTTC. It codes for CASGRDRGRGETQYF.

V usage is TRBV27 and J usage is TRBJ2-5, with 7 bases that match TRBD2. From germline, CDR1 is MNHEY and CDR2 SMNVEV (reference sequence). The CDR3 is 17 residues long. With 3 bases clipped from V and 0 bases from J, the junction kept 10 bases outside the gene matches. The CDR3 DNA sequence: TGTGCCAGCAGTTTCCTACTGGCTAGCGGTCACCAAGAGACCCAGTACTTC. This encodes CASSFLLASGHQETQYF.

The CDR3 loop is CASSLIVGGYTPGANVLTF. Here the CDR3 DNA reads TGTGCCAGCAGCTTAATAGTAGGGGGGTACACCCCAGGGGCCAACGTCCTGACTTTC. J is TRBJ2-6 and V is TRBV7-3, with D tentatively TRBD1 or TRBD2 (6 bases each). The V and J ends lost 1 base and 4 bases respectively, with 20 bases between them. Germline CDR1 and CDR2: SGHTA and FQGTGA. This CDR3 is 19 amino acids long. Variable domain in full (rest from reference TRBV7-3 and TRBJ2-6): GAGVSQTPSNKVTEKGKYVELRCDPISGHTALYWYRQSLGQGPEFLIYFQGTGAADDSGLPNDRFFAVRPEGSVSTLKIQRTERGDSAVYLCASSLIVGGYTPGANVLTFGAGSRLTVL.

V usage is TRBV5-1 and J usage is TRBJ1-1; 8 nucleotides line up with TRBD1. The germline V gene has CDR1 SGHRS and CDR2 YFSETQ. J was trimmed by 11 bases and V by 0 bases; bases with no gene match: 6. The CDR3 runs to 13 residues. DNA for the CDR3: TGCGCCAGCAGCTTGGATGGGTGGACAGGGGCTTTCTTT. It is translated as CASSLDGWTGAFF. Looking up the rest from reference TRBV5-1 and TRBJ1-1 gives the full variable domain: KAGVTQTPRYLIKTRGQQVTLSCSPISGHRSVSWYQQTPGQGLQFLFEYFSETQRNKGNFPGRFSGRQFSNSRSEMNVSTLELGDSALYLCASSLDGWTGAFFGQGTRLTVV.

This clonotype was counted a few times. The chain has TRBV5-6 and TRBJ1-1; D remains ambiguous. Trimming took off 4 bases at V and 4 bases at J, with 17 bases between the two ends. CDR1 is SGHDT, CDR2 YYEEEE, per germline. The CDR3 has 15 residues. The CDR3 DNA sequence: TGTGCCAGCAGCATCCGACAACCGATGAGCACTGAAGCTTTCTTT. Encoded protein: CASSIRQPMSTEAFF.

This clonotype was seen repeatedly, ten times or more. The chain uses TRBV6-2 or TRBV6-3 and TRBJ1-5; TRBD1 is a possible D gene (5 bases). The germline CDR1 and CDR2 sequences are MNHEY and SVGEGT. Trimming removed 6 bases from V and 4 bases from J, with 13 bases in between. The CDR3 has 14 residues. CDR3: CASSRGGANQPQHF. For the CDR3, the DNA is TGTGCCAGCAGCCGGGGGGGAGCGAATCAGCCCCAGCATTTT.

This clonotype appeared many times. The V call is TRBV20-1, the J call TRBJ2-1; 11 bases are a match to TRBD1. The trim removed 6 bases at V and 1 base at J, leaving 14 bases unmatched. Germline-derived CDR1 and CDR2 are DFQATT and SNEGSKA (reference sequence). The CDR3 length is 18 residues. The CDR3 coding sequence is TGCAGTGCGTCACCGGGACAGGGGGGACTTCTATCCTACAATGAGCAGTTCTTC. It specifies CSASPGQGGLLSYNEQFF.

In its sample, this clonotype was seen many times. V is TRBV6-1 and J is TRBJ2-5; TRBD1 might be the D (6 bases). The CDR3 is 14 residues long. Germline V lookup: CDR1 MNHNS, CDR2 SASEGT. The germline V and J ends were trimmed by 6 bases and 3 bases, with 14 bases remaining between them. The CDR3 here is CASSKITGKETQYF. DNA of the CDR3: TGTGCCAGCAGCAAGATTACAGGGAAAGAGACCCAGTACTTC.

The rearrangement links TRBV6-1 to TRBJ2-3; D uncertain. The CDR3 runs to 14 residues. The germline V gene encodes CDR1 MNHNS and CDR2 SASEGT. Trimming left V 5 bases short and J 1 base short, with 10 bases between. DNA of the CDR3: TGTGCCAGCAGTTCGGCACTACGCACAGATACGCAGTATTTT. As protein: CASSSALRTDTQYF.

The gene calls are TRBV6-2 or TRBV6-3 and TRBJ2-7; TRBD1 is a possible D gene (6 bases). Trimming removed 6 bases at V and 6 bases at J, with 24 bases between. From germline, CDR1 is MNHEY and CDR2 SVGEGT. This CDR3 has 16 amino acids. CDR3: CASRRMSGTRWGEQYF. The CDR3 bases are TGTGCCAGCAGGAGAATGTCCGGGACAAGGTGGGGCGAGCAGTACTTC.

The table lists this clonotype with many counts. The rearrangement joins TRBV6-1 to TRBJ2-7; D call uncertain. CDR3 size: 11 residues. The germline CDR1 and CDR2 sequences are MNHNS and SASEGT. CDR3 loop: CVSAVHYEQYF. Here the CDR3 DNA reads TGTGTCTCAGCAGTGCATTACGAGCAGTACTTC.

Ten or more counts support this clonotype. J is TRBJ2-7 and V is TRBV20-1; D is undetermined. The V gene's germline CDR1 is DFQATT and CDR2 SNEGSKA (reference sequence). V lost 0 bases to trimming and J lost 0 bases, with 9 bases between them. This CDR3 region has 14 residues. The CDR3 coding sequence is TGCAGTGCTAGAGATAGACCCACCTCCTACGAGCAGTACTTC. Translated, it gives CSARDRPTSYEQYF.

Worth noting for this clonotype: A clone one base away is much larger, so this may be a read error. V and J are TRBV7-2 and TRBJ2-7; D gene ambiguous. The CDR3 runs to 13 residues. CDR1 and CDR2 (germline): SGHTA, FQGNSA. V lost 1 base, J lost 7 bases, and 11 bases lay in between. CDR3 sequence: CASSLGHGNEQYF. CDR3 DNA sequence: TGTGCCAGCAGCTTAGGTCACGGCAATGAGCAGTACTTC. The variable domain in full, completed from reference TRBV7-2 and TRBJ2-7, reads GAGVSQSPSNKVTEKGKDVELRCDPISGHTALYWYRQSLGQGLEFLIYFQGNSAPDKSGLPSDRFSAERTGGSVSTLTIQRTQQEDSAVYLCASSLGHGNEQYFGPGTRLTVT.